This T cell receptor beta chain was captured by sequencing in a study of radiotherapy plus CTLA-4 blockade in lung cancer. TCRdb's copy holds only in-frame clones and misses some; the assay was immunoSEQ multiplex PCR. The sample contains around 95,000 clones, roughly 80% of which appear only once. The germline V and J ends were trimmed by 0 bases and 5 bases, with 11 bases remaining between them. Germline CDR1 is SGHRS and CDR2 is YFSETQ. CDR3 length equals 14 residues. The chain links TRBV5-1 to TRBJ1-1; TRBD1 is a possible D gene (5 bases). The source is a human donor with non-small cell lung cancer who had stable disease on radiotherapy plus ipilimumab. The input for sequencing was peripheral blood, taken from a patient treated with radiotherapy plus ipilimumab. The CDR3 reads CASSLGQRGTEAFF. CDR3 DNA: TGCGCCAGCAGCTTGGGACAGCGGGGAACTGAAGCTTTCTTT.